This TCR beta chain stems from a study of cytomegalovirus exposure and HLA in healthy donors. Study-level background: A subsequent analysis reported that the 110 or so validation repertoires were produced on the same platform that had also been used for the roughly 670 first-cohort repertoires.

The validation cohort, a group of roughly 120 subjects, included the donors and was separate from the approximately 650-subject first cohort. Points from the study as a whole: A classifier reportedly called cytomegalovirus status with high sensitivity and specificity.

Comments on this clone: Its cognate antigen is unknown.

CDR1 and CDR2 from the germline V gene are SGHRS and YFSETQ. This CDR3 region has 19 residues. The J segment lost 4 bases and the V segment lost 4 bases, leaving 18 bases of the junction unmatched. This table comes from immunoSEQ multiplex PCR, and its TCRdb copy is limited to in-frame clones, with some not included. The sample lists some 130,000 clones; roughly 87% were seen once. The receptor was derived from a woman younger than 30 in good health and CMV-seronegative. The sequenced sample was PBMCs. The chain couples TRBV5-1 to TRBJ2-5; 11 bases align to TRBD2. CDR3 in DNA: TGCGCCAGCAGCCAATCTAGCGGGGGGCCCCGGGAAGGGCGAGAGACCCAGTACTTC. This translates into CASSQSSGGPREGRETQYF.